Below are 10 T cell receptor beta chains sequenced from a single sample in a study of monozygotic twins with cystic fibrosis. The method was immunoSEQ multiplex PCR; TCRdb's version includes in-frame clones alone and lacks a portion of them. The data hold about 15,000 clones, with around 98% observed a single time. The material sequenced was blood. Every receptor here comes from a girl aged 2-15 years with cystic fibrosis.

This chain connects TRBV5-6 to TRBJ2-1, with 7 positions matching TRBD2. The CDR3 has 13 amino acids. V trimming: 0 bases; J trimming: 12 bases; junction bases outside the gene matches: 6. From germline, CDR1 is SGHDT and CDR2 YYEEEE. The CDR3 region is CASSLGGSGPQFF. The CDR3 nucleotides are TGTGCCAGCAGCTTGGGCGGGAGTGGCCCGCAGTTCTTC.

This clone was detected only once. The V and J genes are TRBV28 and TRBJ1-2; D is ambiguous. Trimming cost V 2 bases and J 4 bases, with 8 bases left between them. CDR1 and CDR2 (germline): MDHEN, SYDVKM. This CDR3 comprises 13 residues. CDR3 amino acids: CASSLEPFYGYTF. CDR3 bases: TGTGCCAGCAGTTTAGAACCTTTCTATGGCTACACCTTC.

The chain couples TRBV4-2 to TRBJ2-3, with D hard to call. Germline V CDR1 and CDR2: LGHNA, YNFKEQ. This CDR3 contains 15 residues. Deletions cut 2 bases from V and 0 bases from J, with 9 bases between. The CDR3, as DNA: TGTGCCAGCAGCCAAACTATAGCTAGCACAGATACGCAGTATTTT. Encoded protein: CASSQTIASTDTQYF.

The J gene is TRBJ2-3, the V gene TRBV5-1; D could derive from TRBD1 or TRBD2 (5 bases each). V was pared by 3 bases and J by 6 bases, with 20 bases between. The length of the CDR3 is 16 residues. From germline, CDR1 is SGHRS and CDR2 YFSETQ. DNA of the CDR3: TGCGCCAGCAGCTGGAACAGGCGTCAAACGGGGGATACGCAGTATTTT. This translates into CASSWNRRQTGDTQYF.

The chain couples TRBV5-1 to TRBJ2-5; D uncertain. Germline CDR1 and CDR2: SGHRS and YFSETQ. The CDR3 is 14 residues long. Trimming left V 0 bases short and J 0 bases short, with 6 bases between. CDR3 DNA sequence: TGCGCCAGCAGCTTGGCCGGATACCAAGAGACCCAGTACTTC. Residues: CASSLAGYQETQYF.

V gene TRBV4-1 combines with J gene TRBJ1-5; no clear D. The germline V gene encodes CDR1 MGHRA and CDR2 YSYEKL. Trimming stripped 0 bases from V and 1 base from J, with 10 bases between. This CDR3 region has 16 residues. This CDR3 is CASSQDATVSNQPQHF. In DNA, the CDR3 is TGCGCCAGCAGCCAAGATGCCACCGTAAGCAATCAGCCCCAGCATTTT.

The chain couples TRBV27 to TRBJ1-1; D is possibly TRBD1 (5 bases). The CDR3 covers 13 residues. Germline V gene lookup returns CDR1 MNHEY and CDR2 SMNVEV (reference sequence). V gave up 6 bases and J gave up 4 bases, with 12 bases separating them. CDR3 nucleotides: TGTGCCAGCAGGCCGATGGGGGGCACTGAAGCTTTCTTT. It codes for CASRPMGGTEAFF.

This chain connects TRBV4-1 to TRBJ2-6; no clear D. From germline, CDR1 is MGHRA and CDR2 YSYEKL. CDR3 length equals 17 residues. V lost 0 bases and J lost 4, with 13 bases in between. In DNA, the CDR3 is TGCGCCAGCAGCCAAGATCTTTCAGGTAACGGGGCCAACGTCCTGACTTTC. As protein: CASSQDLSGNGANVLTF.

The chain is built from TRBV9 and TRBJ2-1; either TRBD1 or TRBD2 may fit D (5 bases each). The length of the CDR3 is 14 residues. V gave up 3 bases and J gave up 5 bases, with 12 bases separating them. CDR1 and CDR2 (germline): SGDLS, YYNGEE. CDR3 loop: CASSAGTPNNEQFF. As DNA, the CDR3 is TGTGCCAGCAGCGCTGGGACGCCGAACAATGAGCAGTTCTTC.

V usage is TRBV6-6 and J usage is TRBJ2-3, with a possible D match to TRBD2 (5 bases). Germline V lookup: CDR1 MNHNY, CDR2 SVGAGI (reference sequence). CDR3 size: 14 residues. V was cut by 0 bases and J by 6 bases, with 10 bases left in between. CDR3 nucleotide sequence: TGTGCCAGCAGTTACTCGAGGGTCTATGATACGCAGTATTTT. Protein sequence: CASSYSRVYDTQYF.